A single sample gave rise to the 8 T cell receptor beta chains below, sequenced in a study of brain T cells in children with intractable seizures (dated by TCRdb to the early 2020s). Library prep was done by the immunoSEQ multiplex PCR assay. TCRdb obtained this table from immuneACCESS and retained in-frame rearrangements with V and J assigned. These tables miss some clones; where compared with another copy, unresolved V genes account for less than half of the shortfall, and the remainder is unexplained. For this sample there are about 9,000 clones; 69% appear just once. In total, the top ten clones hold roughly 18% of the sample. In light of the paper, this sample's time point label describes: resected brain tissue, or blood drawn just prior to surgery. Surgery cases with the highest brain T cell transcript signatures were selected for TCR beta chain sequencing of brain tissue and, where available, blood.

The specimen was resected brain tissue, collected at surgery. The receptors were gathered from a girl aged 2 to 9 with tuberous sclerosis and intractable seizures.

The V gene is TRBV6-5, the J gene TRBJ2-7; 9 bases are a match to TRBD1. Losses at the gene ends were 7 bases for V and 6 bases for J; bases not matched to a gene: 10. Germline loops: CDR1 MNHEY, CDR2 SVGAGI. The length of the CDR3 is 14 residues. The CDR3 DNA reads TGTGCCAGCAAGGGACAGGGAGGGCAGGCCGAGCAGTACTTC. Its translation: CASKGQGGQAEQYF.

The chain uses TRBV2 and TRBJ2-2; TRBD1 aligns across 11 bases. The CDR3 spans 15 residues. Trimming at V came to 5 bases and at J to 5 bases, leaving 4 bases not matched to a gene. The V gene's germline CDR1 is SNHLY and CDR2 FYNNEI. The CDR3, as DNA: TGTGCCAGCAGTTCTGGACAGGGGGCGACCGGGGAGCTGTTTTTT. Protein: CASSSGQGATGELFF.

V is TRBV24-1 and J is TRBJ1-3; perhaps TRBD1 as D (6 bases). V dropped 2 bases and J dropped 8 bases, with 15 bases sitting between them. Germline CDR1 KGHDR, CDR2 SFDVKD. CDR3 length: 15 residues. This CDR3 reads CATSDSQGMMDTIYF. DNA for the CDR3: TGTGCCACCAGTGATTCACAGGGTATGATGGACACCATATATTTT.

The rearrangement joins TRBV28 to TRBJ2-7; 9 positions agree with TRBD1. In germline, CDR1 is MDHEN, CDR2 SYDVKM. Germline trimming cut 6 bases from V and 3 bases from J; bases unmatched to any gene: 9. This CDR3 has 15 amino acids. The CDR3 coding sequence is TGTGCCAGCAGAGAAAGGACAGGGGTTTACTACGAGCAGTACTTC. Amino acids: CASRERTGVYYEQYF.

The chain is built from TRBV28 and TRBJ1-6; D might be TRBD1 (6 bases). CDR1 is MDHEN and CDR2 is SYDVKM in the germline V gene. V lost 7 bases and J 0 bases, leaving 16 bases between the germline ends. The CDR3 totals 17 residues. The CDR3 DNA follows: TGTGCCAGCAACCCCGGAGGACAGAGCTCCTATAATTCACCCCTCCACTTT. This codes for CASNPGGQSSYNSPLHF.

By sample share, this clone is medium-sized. This CDR3 reads CASSYETQGASGNTIYF. DNA for the CDR3: TGCGCCAGCAGCTACGAGACCCAGGGGGCCTCTGGAAACACCATATATTTT. This chain connects TRBV5-1 to TRBJ1-3; 8 bases are a match to TRBD1. The CDR3 length is 17 residues. The junction had 8 bases not matched to a gene; V was cut back by 3 bases and J by 0 bases. CDR1 SGHRS and CDR2 YFSETQ come from the germline V gene. The variable domain in full, with the rest retrieved from reference TRBV5-1 and TRBJ1-3, is KAGVTQTPRYLIKTRGQQVTLSCSPISGHRSVSWYQQTPGQGLQFLFEYFSETQRNKGNFPGRFSGRQFSNSRSEMNVSTLELGDSALYLCASSYETQGASGNTIYFGEGSWLTVV.

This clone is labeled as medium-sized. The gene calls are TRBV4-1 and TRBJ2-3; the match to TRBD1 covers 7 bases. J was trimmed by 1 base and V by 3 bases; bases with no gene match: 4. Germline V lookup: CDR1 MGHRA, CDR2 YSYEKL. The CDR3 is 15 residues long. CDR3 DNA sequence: TGCGCCAGCAGCCAGGATGGACAGGGCACAGATACGCAGTATTTT. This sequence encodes CASSQDGQGTDTQYF.

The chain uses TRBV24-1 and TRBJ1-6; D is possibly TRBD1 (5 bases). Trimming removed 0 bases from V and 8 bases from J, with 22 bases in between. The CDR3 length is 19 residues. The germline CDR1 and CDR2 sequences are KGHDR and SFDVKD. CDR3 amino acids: CATSDLQLKSRERDSPLHF. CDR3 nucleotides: TGTGCCACCAGTGATTTGCAACTGAAATCCAGGGAGAGGGATTCACCCCTCCACTTT.